This TCR beta chain is drawn from a study of a mutant IDH1 vaccine in newly diagnosed glioma. Study context: Once 4-6 weeks had passed after radiotherapy alone, vaccination started, or it started with temozolomide cycles.

The method was immunoSEQ multiplex PCR; TCRdb's version includes in-frame clones alone and lacks a portion of them. The table records about 72,000 clones, around 82% of them present only once. V was trimmed by 5 bases and J by 6 bases, leaving 13 bases between them. The CDR3 is made up of 14 amino acids. Germline CDR1 MDHEN, CDR2 SYDVKM. Overall study findings and caveats: Pseudoprogression apparently tracked independently of changes in top peripheral T cell clonotypes. The vaccine induced immune responses, and these occurred in approximately 94% of patients.

Worth noting for this clone: Its cognate antigen is unknown.

Time point given: week 23, last vaccination. Doses consisted of 300 ug of mutant IDH1 20-mer peptide each, paired with topical imiquimod. The sample in question was PBMCs, obtained from a glioma patient whose treatment included an IDH1 peptide vaccine. The TCR originated in a man younger than 35 with glioma. The V gene is TRBV28, the J gene TRBJ1-4; perhaps TRBD1 as D (6 bases). CDR3 nucleotide sequence: TGTGCCAGCAGTCCCAGGGGAGGGGATGAAAAACTGTTTTTT. Translating gives CASSPRGGDEKLFF.